The T cell receptor beta chain under discussion was sequenced for a study of T cell repertoires in cytomegalovirus infection. Study background: Both CMV infection and a matching HLA type were indicated by public TCR beta signatures. Study-level points and caveats: What dominated the ex vivo response were HLA-C-restricted CMV-specific TCR beta clonotypes. Cumulative frequency (of public TCR beta family members) identified carriers of CMV plus the relevant HLA.

As regards this clonotype: Antigen specificity is unknown. A read error is possible here, since a much larger clone lies one base away.

TCRdb itself ran the reads through MiXCR, one entry per CDR3 protein. The table has hundreds of thousands of distinct CDR3 sequences, 20% to 25% seen once. The CDR3 covers 17 residues. Germline assignment: CDR1 SGHVT and CDR2 SQSDAQ. Sequencing input: CD8+ T cells from PBMCs. The chain employs TRBV7-4 and TRBJ1-6; D call uncertain. This sequence originates from a human donor in good health (CMV status not recorded). Some clones in this sample may be carry-over from other donors' samples. This CDR3 reads CTSSLDGPRNPISPLHF. The CDR3 nucleotides are TGTACCAGCAGCTTAGATGGGCCACGAAACCCGATATCACCCCTCCACTTT.